Below, 25 T cell receptor beta chains from the same sample are listed, as sequenced in a study of T cell responses to AZD1222 COVID-19 vaccine. The repertoire was sequenced with immunoSEQ multiplex PCR; TCRdb's copy has only in-frame clones and lacks some. The table lists about 92,000 clones, approximately 91% of them singletons. Sequenced here: peripheral blood, sampled on day 0 of AZD1222 vaccination. The receptors were gathered from an adult in good health.

The rearrangement joins TRBV2 to TRBJ2-3; TRBD1 matches at 8 bases. Trimming took 8 bases from V and 4 from J; bases not matched to a gene: 8. The germline V gene has CDR1 SNHLY and CDR2 FYNNEI. CDR3 size: 14 residues. The CDR3 coding sequence is TGTGCCAGCGAGAGGACAGGGATCGCAGATACGCAGTATTTT. Translating gives CASERTGIADTQYF. Variable domain in full (rest from reference TRBV2 and TRBJ2-3): EPEVTQTPSHQVTQMGQEVILRCVPISNHLYFYWYRQILGQKVEFLVSFYNNEISEKSEIFDDQFSVERPDGSNFTLKIRSTKLEDSAMYFCASERTGIADTQYFGPGTRLTVL.

This chain uses TRBV2 with TRBJ1-2; TRBD1 might be the D (6 bases). V was trimmed by 2 bases and J by 6 bases, leaving 13 bases between them. The CDR3 runs to 14 residues. Germline CDR1 is SNHLY and CDR2 is FYNNEI. CDR3 loop: CASSERRDKDGYTF. CDR3 DNA: TGTGCCAGCAGTGAACGCAGGGACAAAGATGGCTACACCTTC.

CDR3 sequence reads: CASSPHVKDEQYF. The CDR3 DNA is TGTGCCAGCTCACCCCATGTGAAGGACGAGCAGTACTTC. The chain carries TRBV18 and TRBJ2-7; no clear D. The CDR3 is 13 residues long. The V end was cut by 3 bases, the J end by 5 bases, with 11 bases between. From germline, CDR1 is KGHSH and CDR2 LQKENI.

J is TRBJ1-1 and V is TRBV5-4, with D unclear. V shed 4 bases and J shed 1 base, with 11 bases lying between them. The germline CDR1 and CDR2 sequences are SGHNT and YYREEE (reference sequence). This CDR3 contains 14 residues. For the CDR3, the DNA is TGTGCCAGCAGCAGCAAGTCGGGGAACACTGAAGCTTTCTTT. This translates into CASSSKSGNTEAFF.

This sequence joins TRBV20-1 and TRBJ1-1; D might be TRBD1 (6 bases). Germline V gene sequence: CDR1 DFQATT, CDR2 SNEGSKA (reference sequence). V lost 3 bases and J 4 bases, leaving 15 bases between the germline ends. The CDR3 extends over 14 amino acids. The CDR3 sequence: CSASSPGALTEAFF. The CDR3 nucleotides read TGCAGTGCTAGTAGCCCAGGGGCCCTCACTGAAGCTTTCTTT.

The V call is TRBV10-3, the J call TRBJ2-7; D call uncertain. Trimming stripped 3 bases from V and 2 bases from J, with 5 bases between. The CDR3 is made up of 12 amino acids. Germline assignment: CDR1 ENHRY and CDR2 SYGVKD. This CDR3 reads CAISETAYEQYF. CDR3 nucleotides: TGTGCCATCAGTGAAACAGCCTACGAGCAGTACTTC.

The chain links TRBV19 to TRBJ2-1; TRBD2 matches at 9 bases. V shed 3 bases, J shed 6 bases, and the junction held 9 bases outside the gene matches. The CDR3 sequence is 16 residues long. Germline V gene sequence: CDR1 LNHDA, CDR2 SQIVND (reference sequence). The CDR3 region has the DNA TGTGCCAGTAGTATGGTCGGCGGGGGGGCGCTCAATGAGCAGTTCTTC. Its protein is CASSMVGGGALNEQFF.

V and J are TRBV6-5 and TRBJ1-2; 9 nucleotides line up with TRBD1. The CDR3 spans 14 residues. CDR1 is MNHEY and CDR2 is SVGAGI in the germline V gene. Trimming removed 0 bases from V and 4 bases from J; junction bases left unmatched: 0. Written as DNA, the CDR3 is TGTGCCAGCAGTTACTCGACAGGGGGCTATGGCTACACCTTC. It translates to CASSYSTGGYGYTF.

This clone was seen only once. This rearrangement joins TRBV5-8 to TRBJ1-1; D is ambiguous. Germline V lookup: CDR1 SGHTS, CDR2 YDEGEE. Trimming left V 0 bases short and J 6 bases short, with 9 bases between. The CDR3 covers 13 residues. The CDR3 is CASSLGQIAEAFF. The DNA for the CDR3 is TGTGCCAGCAGCTTGGGGCAGATCGCTGAAGCTTTCTTT. Filled out from reference TRBV5-8 and TRBJ1-1, the complete variable domain reads EAGVTQSPTHLIKTRGQQATLRCSPISGHTSVYWYQQALGLGLQFLLWYDEGEERNRGNFPPRFSGRQFPNYSSELNVNALELEDSALYLCASSLGQIAEAFFGQGTRLTVV.

As DNA, the CDR3 is TGTGCCAGCAGCCAAGATAAAGCAGGGCCCGCTTTCTTT. Residues: CASSQDKAGPAFF. The rearrangement joins TRBV4-2 to TRBJ1-1, with a possible D match to TRBD1 (5 bases). V was pared by 0 bases and J by 11 bases, with 13 bases between. The CDR3 consists of 13 residues. CDR1 is LGHNA, CDR2 YNFKEQ, per germline.

V usage is TRBV6-5 and J usage is TRBJ2-1; D may match TRBD1 or TRBD2 (6 bases each). Trimming left V 6 bases short and J 10 bases short, with 13 bases between. This CDR3 spans 12 amino acids. Germline V gene sequence: CDR1 MNHEY, CDR2 SVGAGI. The CDR3 loop is CASSWGAGEQFF. In nucleotides, the CDR3 is TGTGCCAGCAGCTGGGGGGCCGGGGAGCAGTTCTTC.

CDR3 loop: CASSSGQDDYGYTF. Written as DNA, the CDR3 is TGCGCCAGCAGCTCGGGACAGGATGACTATGGCTACACCTTC. The rearrangement links TRBV5-1 to TRBJ1-2; 8 bases match TRBD1. In germline, CDR1 is SGHRS, CDR2 YFSETQ. V trimming: 3 bases; J trimming: 3 bases; junction bases outside the gene matches: 4. This CDR3 comprises 14 residues.

The genes are TRBV6-2 or TRBV6-3 and TRBJ2-3; TRBD2 agrees at 11 bases. From germline, CDR1 is MNHEY and CDR2 SVGEGT. The CDR3 runs 16 residues. Unmatched junction bases numbered 9, after V lost 6 bases and J lost 4 bases. The DNA for the CDR3 is TGTGCCAGCAGCCCGGGACTAGCGGTTCGTGCAGATACGCAGTATTTT. This gives the protein CASSPGLAVRADTQYF.

V is TRBV5-8 and J is TRBJ2-1; D possibly matches TRBD1 or TRBD2 (6 bases each). V was pared by 2 bases and J by 8 bases, with 17 bases between. CDR1 is SGHTS, CDR2 YDEGEE, per germline. The CDR3 runs 15 residues. The CDR3, as DNA: TGTGCCAGCAGCTTTTTCGGGGTCGGGGGCGATGAGCAGTTCTTC. This sequence encodes CASSFFGVGGDEQFF.

The chain uses TRBV7-2 and TRBJ1-2, with TRBD1 identical over 8 bases. CDR3 length: 16 residues. Germline CDR1 and CDR2: SGHTA and FQGNSA. After removal of 2 bases from V and 8 bases from J, the junction contained 13 bases not matched to a gene. Written as DNA, the CDR3 is TGTGCCAGCAGCTTAAACGGGCAGGGGGCCCGAGAGGGCTACACCTTC. Translation gives CASSLNGQGAREGYTF. Using reference TRBV7-2 and TRBJ1-2 for the parts outside the CDR3, the full variable domain is GAGVSQSPSNKVTEKGKDVELRCDPISGHTALYWYRQSLGQGLEFLIYFQGNSAPDKSGLPSDRFSAERTGGSVSTLTIQRTQQEDSAVYLCASSLNGQGAREGYTFGSGTRLTVV.

J is TRBJ1-1 and V is TRBV6-5; no definite D call. The CDR3 sequence is 12 residues long. CDR1 is MNHEY, CDR2 SVGAGI, per germline. V gave up 8 bases and J gave up 3 bases, with 10 bases separating them. CDR3 sequence (DNA): TGTGCCAGCGGGAAAATTGACACTGAAGCTTTCTTT. Residues: CASGKIDTEAFF.

The CDR3 DNA sequence: TGCAGCGTTGGACACTCGAGCTCCTACAATGAGCAGTTCTTC. This encodes CSVGHSSSYNEQFF. The chain is built from TRBV29-1 and TRBJ2-1; D gene uncertain. The CDR3 sequence is 14 residues long. Germline lookup yields CDR1 SQVTM and CDR2 ANQGSEA. V dropped 4 bases and J dropped 0 bases, with 10 bases sitting between them.

The rearrangement uses TRBV6-1 and TRBJ2-1, with D unclear. V gave up 1 base and J gave up 0 bases, with 10 bases separating them. In germline, CDR1 is MNHNS, CDR2 SASEGT. CDR3 size: 16 residues. The CDR3 DNA sequence: TGTGCCAGCAGTGAAGTGTTTAGTAACTCCTACAATGAGCAGTTCTTC. Translation: CASSEVFSNSYNEQFF.

The genes are TRBV5-4 and TRBJ2-2; TRBD1 aligns across 9 bases. J was trimmed by 5 bases and V by 4 bases; bases with no gene match: 3. The CDR3 loop spans 14 amino acids. The germline CDR1 and CDR2 sequences are SGHNT and YYREEE (reference sequence). The CDR3 bases are TGTGCCAGCAGCGCCGGGACAGGGACCGGGGAGCTGTTTTTT. Its translation is CASSAGTGTGELFF.

This chain joins TRBV5-1 and TRBJ2-7; D is unclear. Germline CDR1 SGHRS, CDR2 YFSETQ. V lost 0 bases and J 0 bases, leaving 7 bases between the germline ends. This CDR3 spans 14 amino acids. The CDR3 sequence is CASSLAGSSYEQYF. The CDR3 DNA is TGCGCCAGCAGCTTGGCAGGCAGCTCCTACGAGCAGTACTTC.

The rearrangement joins TRBV7-3 to TRBJ2-7; D perhaps matches TRBD2 (6 bases). Germline CDR1 reads SGHTA; CDR2 reads FQGTGA. Trimming removed 3 bases from V and 0 bases from J, with 9 bases in between. The CDR3 sequence is 14 residues long. CDR3 amino acids: CASSLGGYSYEQYF. For the CDR3, the DNA is TGTGCCAGCAGCTTGGGAGGATACTCCTACGAGCAGTACTTC.

The rearrangement links TRBV18 to TRBJ2-3; D not certain. This CDR3 comprises 15 residues. Germline CDR1 and CDR2: KGHSH and LQKENI. The V end was cut by 3 bases, the J end by 1 base, with 11 bases between. Here the CDR3 DNA reads TGTGCCAGCTCACCCACACCAGGCGGCACAGATACGCAGTATTTT. Translated, it gives CASSPTPGGTDTQYF.

V usage is TRBV6-2 or TRBV6-3 and J usage is TRBJ1-4; a possible D gene is TRBD1 (6 bases). Trimming left V 2 bases short and J 7 bases short, with 20 bases between. CDR1 MNHEY and CDR2 SVGEGT come from the germline V gene. This CDR3 contains 17 residues. The CDR3 is CASSYPLGRQGSEKLFF. In DNA form, the CDR3 reads TGTGCCAGCAGTTACCCCCTGGGAAGGCAGGGGAGTGAAAAACTGTTTTTT.

This sequence joins TRBV9 and TRBJ1-1; 11 positions match TRBD1. The CDR3 has 15 residues. Germline CDR1 SGDLS, CDR2 YYNGEE. With V trimmed by 2 bases and J by 7 bases, 7 bases remained unmatched. Written as DNA, the CDR3 is TGTGCCAGCAGCGTGAGACCGGGACAGGGGGATGAAGCTTTCTTT. It encodes CASSVRPGQGDEAFF.

This clone occurred once. The rearrangement links TRBV7-3 to TRBJ1-3, with D perhaps TRBD1 (6 bases). Trimming removed 5 bases at V and 4 bases at J, with 9 bases between. CDR3 size: 13 residues. Germline-derived CDR1 and CDR2 are SGHTA and FQGTGA. In nucleotides, the CDR3 is TGTGCCAGCAGCACCGGACAGGGAAACACCATATATTTT. Protein product: CASSTGQGNTIYF.